Detailed here is one T cell receptor beta chain. The target of this receptor is not known. Base quality data are lacking; no much larger clone is found one base away. The trial excluded patients who had a history of autoimmune disease or who were on systemic immunosuppression. Peripheral blood for TCR sequencing was collected from all dose cohorts at baseline, on cycle 4 day 1, and on cycle 7 day 1. Samples came from an open-label, multicenter, first-in-human phase I dose-escalation trial of ivuxolimab. Adults with locally advanced or metastatic melanoma, renal cell carcinoma, hepatocellular carcinoma or head and neck squamous cell carcinoma were enrolled in the trial. Before TCR sequencing, CD4+ T cells and CD8+ T cells from peripheral blood were sorted into separate populations. Genomic DNA was extracted from sorted cells for sequencing of the TCRbeta CDR3 region. TCRbeta CDR3 regions were sequenced using the immunoSEQ Assay. Not all clones reach the TCRdb copy of this immuneACCESS table, which keeps in-frame sequences only. Checked studies attribute under half of the gap to unresolved V genes and leave the rest unexplained. This sample is represented by tens of thousands of clones; roughly 93% of them were singletons. The ten largest clonotypes hold 2.5% to 3% of the sample.

From a lookup of the germline V gene (reference sequence), CDR1 and CDR2 are MNHEY and SMNVEV. V loses 1 base, J loses 1 base, and the germline ends lie 8 bases apart. The cysteine opens and the phenylalanine closes a CDR3 of 15 amino acids. Only the CDR3 DNA is retained, 45 bases long and in frame from the first base. This entry comes from a study of OX40 agonist ivuxolimab in advanced cancers. Regarding the study in general: Ivuxolimab was an agonistic, fully human IgG2 monoclonal antibody directed against OX40 (CD134), a costimulatory receptor. Prior anti-PD-1, anti-PD-L1 or anti-CTLA-4 therapy was permitted, and checkpoint inhibitors had been received by more than 35% of dose-escalation patients. Among the roughly 52 dose-escalation patients, around 19 had hepatocellular carcinoma, around 15 melanoma, 9 renal cell carcinoma and 9 head and neck cancer. Intravenous ivuxolimab was administered to patients every 2 weeks at six dose levels: 0.01, 0.1, 0.3, 1.5, 3 and 10 mg/kg. The paper reports the monotherapy dose-escalation portion (N of about 54 patients) of the phase I ivuxolimab trial. Peripheral TCRbeta sequencing was intended to test whether TCR sequence diversity was altered and clonal T-cell expansion was caused by ivuxolimab. In the dose-escalation cohort, about four fifths of patients were male, and the mean age was around 65 years with a range of roughly 20 to 80. Partial responses occurred in three dose-escalation patients: two with cutaneous melanoma and one with hepatocellular carcinoma.

General study outcomes and caveats: Partial responders in the 0.1-3.0 mg/kg groups had among the lowest normalized peripheral clonal expansion, especially among CD8+ T cells. Clonal expansion of both CD4+ and CD8+ blood T cells was observed from baseline to week 6 at doses 0.1 to 3.0 mg/kg. Low levels of normalized T-cell clonal expansion were also seen in some patients who did not respond. After ivuxolimab, more expanded clones were found on average in CD8+ T cells than in CD4+ T cells. Which antigens the clonally expanded peripheral T cells were specific for was not determined.

The sequenced sample was CD4+ or CD8+ T cells sorted from blood, obtained in a trial of the OX40 agonist ivuxolimab. The TCR sequence derives from an adult with an advanced solid tumor such as melanoma, head and neck, liver or kidney cancer. The sequence is built from TRBV27 and TRBJ1-5; no D gene is confidently identified. The DNA is TGTGCCAGCAGTTTATGGGGTGGGAGCAATCAGCCCCAGCATTTT. The translation is CASSLWGGSNQPQHF.